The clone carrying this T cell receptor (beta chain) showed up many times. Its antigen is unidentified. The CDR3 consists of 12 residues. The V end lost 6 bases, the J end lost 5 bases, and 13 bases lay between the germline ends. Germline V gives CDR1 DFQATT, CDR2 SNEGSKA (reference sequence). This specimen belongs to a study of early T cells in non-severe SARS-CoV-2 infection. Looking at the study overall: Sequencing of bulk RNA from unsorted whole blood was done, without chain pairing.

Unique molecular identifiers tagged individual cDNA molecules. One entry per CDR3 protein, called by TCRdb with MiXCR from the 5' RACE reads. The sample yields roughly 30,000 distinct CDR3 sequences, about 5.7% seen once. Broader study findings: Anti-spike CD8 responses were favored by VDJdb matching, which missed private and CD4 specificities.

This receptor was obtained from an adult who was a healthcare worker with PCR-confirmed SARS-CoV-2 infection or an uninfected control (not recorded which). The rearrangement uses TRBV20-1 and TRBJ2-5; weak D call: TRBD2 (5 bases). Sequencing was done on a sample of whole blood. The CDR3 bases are TGCAGTGCAAAACTCAGGAGGGAGACCCAGTACTTC. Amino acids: CSAKLRRETQYF.